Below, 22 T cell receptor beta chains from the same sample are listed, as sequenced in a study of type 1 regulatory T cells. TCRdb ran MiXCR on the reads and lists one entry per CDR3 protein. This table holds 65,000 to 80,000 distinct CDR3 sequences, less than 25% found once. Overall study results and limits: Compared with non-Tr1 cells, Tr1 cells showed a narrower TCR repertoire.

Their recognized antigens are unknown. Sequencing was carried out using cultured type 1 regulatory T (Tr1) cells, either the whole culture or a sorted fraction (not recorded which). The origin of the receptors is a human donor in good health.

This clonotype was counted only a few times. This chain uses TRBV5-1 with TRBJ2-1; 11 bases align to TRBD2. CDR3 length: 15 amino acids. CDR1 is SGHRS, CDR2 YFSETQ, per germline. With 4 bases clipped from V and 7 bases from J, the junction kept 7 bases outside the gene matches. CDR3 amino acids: CASSPLAGVVNEQFF. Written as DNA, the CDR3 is TGCGCCAGCAGCCCACTAGCGGGAGTTGTAAATGAGCAGTTCTTC.

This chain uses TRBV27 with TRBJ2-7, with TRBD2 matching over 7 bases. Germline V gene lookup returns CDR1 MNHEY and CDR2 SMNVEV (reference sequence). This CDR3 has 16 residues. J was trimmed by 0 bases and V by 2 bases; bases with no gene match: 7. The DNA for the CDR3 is TGTGCCAGCAGTTTAAGGGCGGGACTAAGCTCCTACGAGCAGTACTTC. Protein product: CASSLRAGLSSYEQYF.

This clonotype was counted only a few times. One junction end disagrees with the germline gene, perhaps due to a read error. CDR3 sequence: CASSPRQGLQTF. The CDR3 DNA is TGTGCCAGCAGCCCCAGACAGGGTCTCCAAACTTTT. V is TRBV4-2 and J is TRBJ2-3; 7 bases line up with TRBD1. The CDR3 runs to 12 residues. Per the germline V gene, CDR1 is LGHNA and CDR2 is YNFKEQ.

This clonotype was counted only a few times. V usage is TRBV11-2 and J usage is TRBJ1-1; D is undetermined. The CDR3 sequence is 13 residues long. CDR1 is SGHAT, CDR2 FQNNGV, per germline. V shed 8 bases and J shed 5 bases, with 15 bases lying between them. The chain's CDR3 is CASGPGTRTEAFF. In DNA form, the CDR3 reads TGTGCCAGCGGCCCGGGAACACGGACTGAAGCTTTCTTT. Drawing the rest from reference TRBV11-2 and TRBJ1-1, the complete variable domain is EAGVAQSPRYKIIEKRQSVAFWCNPISGHATLYWYQQILGQGPKLLIQFQNNGVVDDSQLPKDRFSAERLKGVDSTLKIQPAKLEDSAVYLCASGPGTRTEAFFGQGTRLTVV.

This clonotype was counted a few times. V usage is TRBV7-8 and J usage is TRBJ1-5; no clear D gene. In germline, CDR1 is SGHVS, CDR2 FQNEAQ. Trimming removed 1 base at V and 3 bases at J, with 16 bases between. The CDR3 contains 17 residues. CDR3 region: CASSLVGAGHNNQPQHF. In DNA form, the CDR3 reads TGTGCCAGCAGCTTAGTCGGAGCAGGCCACAACAATCAGCCCCAGCATTTT. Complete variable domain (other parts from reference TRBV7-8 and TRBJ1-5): GAGVSQSPRYKVAKRGQDVALRCDPISGHVSLFWYQQALGQGPEFLTYFQNEAQLDKSGLPSDRFFAERPEGSVSTLKIQRTQQEDSAVYLCASSLVGAGHNNQPQHFGDGTRLSIL.

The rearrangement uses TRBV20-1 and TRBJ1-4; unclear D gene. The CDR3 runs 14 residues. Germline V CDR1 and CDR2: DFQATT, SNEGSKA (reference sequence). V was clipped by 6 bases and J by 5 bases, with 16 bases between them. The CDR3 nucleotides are TGCAGTGCCCTAAGGAACCCCGGGAATGAAAAACTGTTTTTT. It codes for CSALRNPGNEKLFF.

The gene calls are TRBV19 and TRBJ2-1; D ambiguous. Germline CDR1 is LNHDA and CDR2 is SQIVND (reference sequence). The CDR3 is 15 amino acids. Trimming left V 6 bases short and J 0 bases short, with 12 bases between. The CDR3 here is CASSDARSSYNEQFF. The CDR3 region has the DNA TGTGCCAGTAGCGATGCCCGAAGCTCCTACAATGAGCAGTTCTTC. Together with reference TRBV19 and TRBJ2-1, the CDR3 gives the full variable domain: DGGITQSPKYLFRKEGQNVTLSCEQNLNHDAMYWYRQDPGQGLRLIYYSQIVNDFQKGDIAEGYSVSREKKESFPLTVTSAQKNPTAFYLCASSDARSSYNEQFFGPGTRLTVL.

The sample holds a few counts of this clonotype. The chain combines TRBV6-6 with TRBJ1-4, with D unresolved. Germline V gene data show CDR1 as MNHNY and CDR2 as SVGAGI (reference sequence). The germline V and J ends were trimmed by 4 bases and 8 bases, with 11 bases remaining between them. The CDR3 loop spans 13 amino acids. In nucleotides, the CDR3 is TGTGCCAGCAGTTTGAAGGGTCGAGAAAAACTGTTTTTT. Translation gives CASSLKGREKLFF.

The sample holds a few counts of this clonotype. CDR3 DNA: TGCGCCAGCAGCAACCAGCCGGGGTCCTACAATGAGCAGTTCTTC. Translation: CASSNQPGSYNEQFF. J is TRBJ2-1 and V is TRBV5-1, with D tentatively TRBD2 (5 bases). The germline gives CDR1 SGHRS, CDR2 YFSETQ. The CDR3 runs to 15 residues. The V gene lost 4 bases and the J gene lost 1 base, with 12 bases spanning the gap.

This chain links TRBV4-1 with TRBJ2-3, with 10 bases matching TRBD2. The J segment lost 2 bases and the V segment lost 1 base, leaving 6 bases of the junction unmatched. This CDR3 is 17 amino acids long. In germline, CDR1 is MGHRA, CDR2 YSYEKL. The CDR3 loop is CASSQALAGASTDTQYF. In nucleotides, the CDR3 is TGCGCCAGCAGCCAAGCTCTAGCGGGAGCCTCCACAGATACGCAGTATTTT.

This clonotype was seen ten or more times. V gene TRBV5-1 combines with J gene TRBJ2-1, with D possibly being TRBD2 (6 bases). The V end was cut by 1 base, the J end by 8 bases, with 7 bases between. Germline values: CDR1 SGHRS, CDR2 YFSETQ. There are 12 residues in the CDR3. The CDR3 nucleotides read TGCGCCAGCAGCTTGACGGGGGATGAGCAGTTCTTC. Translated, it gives CASSLTGDEQFF.

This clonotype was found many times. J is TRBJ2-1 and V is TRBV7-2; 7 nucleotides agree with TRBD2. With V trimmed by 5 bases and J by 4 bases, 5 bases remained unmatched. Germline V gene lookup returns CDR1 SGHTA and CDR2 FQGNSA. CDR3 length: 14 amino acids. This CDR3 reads CASSPWEGYNEQFF. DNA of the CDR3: TGTGCCAGCAGCCCATGGGAGGGTTACAATGAGCAGTTCTTC.

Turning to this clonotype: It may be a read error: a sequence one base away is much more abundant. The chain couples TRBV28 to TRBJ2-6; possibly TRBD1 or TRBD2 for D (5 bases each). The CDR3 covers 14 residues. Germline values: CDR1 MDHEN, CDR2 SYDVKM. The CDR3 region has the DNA TGTGCCAGCAGTTTATCGTCCGGGGCCGACGTCCTGACTTTC. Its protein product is CASSLSSGADVLTF.

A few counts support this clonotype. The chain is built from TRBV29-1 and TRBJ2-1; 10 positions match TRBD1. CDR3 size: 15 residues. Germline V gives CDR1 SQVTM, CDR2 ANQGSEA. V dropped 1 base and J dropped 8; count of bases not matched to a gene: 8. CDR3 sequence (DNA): TGCAGCGTTGAAGGAGTTAGGGACAGGGGAGATGAGCAGTTCTTC. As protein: CSVEGVRDRGDEQFF.

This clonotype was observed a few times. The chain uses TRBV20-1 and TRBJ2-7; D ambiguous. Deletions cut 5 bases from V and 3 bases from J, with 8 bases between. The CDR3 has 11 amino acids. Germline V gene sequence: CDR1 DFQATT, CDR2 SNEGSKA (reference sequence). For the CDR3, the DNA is TGCAGTGCTCCCGGGCACTACGAGCAGTACTTC. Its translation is CSAPGHYEQYF.

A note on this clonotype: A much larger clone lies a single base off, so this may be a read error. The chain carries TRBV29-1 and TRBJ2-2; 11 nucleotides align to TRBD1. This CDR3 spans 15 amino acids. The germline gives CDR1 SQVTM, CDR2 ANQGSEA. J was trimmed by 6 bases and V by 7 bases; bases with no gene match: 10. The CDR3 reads CSASISGQGAGELFF. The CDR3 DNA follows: TGCAGCGCTTCAATTTCGGGACAGGGGGCCGGGGAGCTGTTTTTT.

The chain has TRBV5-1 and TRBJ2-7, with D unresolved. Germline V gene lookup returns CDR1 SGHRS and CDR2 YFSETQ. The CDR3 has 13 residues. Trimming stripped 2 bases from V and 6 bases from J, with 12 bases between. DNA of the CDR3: TGCGCCAGCAGCTTCTTGGAATGGGGCGAGCAGTACTTC. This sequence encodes CASSFLEWGEQYF.

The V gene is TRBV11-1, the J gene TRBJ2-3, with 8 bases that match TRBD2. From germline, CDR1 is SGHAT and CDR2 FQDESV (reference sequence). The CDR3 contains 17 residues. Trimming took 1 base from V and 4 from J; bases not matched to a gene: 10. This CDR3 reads CASSLDMQWTSSDTQYF. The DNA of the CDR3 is TGTGCCAGCAGCTTAGATATGCAATGGACTAGCTCAGATACGCAGTATTTT.

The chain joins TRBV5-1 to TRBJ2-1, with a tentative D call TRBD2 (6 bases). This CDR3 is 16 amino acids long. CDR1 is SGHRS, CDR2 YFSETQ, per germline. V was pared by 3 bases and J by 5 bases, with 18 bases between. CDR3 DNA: TGCGCCAGCAGCTCCGTCGGAGGGCCTTCGAACAATGAGCAGTTCTTC. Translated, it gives CASSSVGGPSNNEQFF.

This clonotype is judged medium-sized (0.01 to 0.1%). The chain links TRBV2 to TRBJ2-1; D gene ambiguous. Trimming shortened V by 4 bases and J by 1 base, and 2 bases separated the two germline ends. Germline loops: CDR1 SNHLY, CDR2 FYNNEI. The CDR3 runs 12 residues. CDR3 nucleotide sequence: TGTGCCAGCAGTGTTTCCTACAATGAGCAGTTCTTC. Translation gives CASSVSYNEQFF.

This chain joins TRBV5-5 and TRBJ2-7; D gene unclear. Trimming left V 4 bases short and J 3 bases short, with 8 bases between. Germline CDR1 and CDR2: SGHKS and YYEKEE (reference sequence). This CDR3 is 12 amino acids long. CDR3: CASSTGLYEQYF. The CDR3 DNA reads TGTGCCAGCAGCACGGGCCTCTACGAGCAGTACTTC.

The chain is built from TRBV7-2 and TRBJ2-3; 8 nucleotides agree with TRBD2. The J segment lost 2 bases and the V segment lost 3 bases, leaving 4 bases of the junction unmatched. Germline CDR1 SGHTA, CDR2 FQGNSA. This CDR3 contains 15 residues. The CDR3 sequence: CASSFLAGFTDTQYF. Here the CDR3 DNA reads TGTGCCAGCAGCTTTTTAGCGGGATTCACAGATACGCAGTATTTT. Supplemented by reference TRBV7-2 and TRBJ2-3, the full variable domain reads GAGVSQSPSNKVTEKGKDVELRCDPISGHTALYWYRQSLGQGLEFLIYFQGNSAPDKSGLPSDRFSAERTGGSVSTLTIQRTQQEDSAVYLCASSFLAGFTDTQYFGPGTRLTVL.